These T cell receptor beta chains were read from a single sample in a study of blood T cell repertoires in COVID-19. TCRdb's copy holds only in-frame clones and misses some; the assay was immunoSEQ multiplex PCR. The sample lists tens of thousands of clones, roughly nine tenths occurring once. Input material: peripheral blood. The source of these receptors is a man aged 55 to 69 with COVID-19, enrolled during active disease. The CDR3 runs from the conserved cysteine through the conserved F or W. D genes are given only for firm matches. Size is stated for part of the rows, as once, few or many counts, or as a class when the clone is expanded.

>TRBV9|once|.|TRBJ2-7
TGTGCCAGCAGCGTAGGGGCTAGCGCCCTCTCCGAGCAGTACTTC
CASSVGASALSEQYF
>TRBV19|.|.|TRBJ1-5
TGTGCCAGTAGTATATCTTCCGAGGTTCAGCCCCAGCATTTT
CASSISSEVQPQHF
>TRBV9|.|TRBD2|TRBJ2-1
TGTGCCAGCAGCGTAGCTAGCGGCCCCTACAATGAGCAGTTCTTC
CASSVASGPYNEQFF
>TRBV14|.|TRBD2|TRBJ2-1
TGTGCCAGCAGCCAAATAGCGGGGACTTCCTACAATGAGCAGTTCTTC
CASSQIAGTSYNEQFF
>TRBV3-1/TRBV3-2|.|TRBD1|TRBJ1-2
TGTGCCAGCAGCTACAGGGACAGGACTAACTATGGCTACACCTTC
CASSYRDRTNYGYTF
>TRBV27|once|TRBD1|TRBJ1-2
TGTGCCAGCAGCCCGAACAGGGGCTATGGCTACACCTTC
CASSPNRGYGYTF
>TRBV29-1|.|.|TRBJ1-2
TGCAGCGTTGAAGGGAGGGAGGGTTCAGTCGGGAACTATGGCTACACCTTC
CSVEGREGSVGNYGYTF
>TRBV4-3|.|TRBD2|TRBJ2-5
TGCGCCAGCAGCCAAGATCTCCCCGGGACTAGCGGGAAAGAGACCCAGTACTTC
CASSQDLPGTSGKETQYF
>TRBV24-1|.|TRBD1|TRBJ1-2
TGTGCCACCAGTGATTTGCGGACAGGGGATGGCTACACCTTC
CATSDLRTGDGYTF
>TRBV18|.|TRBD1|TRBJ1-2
TGTGCCAGCTCACCCCAAGGGGGCTCGGTCGGCTACACCTTC
CASSPQGGSVGYTF
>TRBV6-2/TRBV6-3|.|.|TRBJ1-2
TGTGCCAGCAGTTACTCGAAAGGGGCCCTGGATGGCTACACCTTC
CASSYSKGALDGYTF
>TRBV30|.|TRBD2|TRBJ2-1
TGTGCCTGGAGTGAGGTAGCGGGAGATGAGCAGTTCTTC
CAWSEVAGDEQFF
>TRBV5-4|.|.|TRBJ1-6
TGTGCCAGCAGCTTGGATTTCGGGAGCTCCTATAATTCACCCCTCCACTTT
CASSLDFGSSYNSPLHF
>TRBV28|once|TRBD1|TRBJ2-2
TGTGCCAGCAGTGGGACAGGGGTCGCCGGGGAGCTGTTTTTT
CASSGTGVAGELFF
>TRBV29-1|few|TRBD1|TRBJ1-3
TGCAGCGTTGAAGAACAGGGGATCATCGGAAACACCATATATTTT
CSVEEQGIIGNTIYF
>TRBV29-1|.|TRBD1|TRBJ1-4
TGCAGCGTAGCCGGGACAGCTACCGAAAAACTGTTTTTT
CSVAGTATEKLFF
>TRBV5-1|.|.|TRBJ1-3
TGCGCCAGCAGCTTGGCACCGCAGGCTCAATCTGGAAACACCATATATTTT
CASSLAPQAQSGNTIYF
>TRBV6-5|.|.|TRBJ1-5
TGTGCCAGCGGCCGGACAGACAAGAGGCCCCAGCATTTT
CASGRTDKRPQHF
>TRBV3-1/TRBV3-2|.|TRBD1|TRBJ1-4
TGTGCCAGCAGCGCCAGGGACAGAAAAGAAAAACTGTTTTTT
CASSARDRKEKLFF
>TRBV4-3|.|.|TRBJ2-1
TGCGCCAGCAGCCGCCTAGCGCCCCCAGATCACAATGAGCAGTTCTTC
CASSRLAPPDHNEQFF
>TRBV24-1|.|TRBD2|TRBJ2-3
TGTGCCACCAGCTTCGGGCTAGCGGGAGCGTATGAACGACCAGATACGCAGTATTTT
CATSFGLAGAYERPDTQYF
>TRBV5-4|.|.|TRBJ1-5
TGTGCCAGCAGCTTGGACGGTGGTAGCAATCAGCCCCAGCATTTT
CASSLDGGSNQPQHF
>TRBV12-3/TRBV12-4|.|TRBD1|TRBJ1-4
TGTGCTCCGACAGGGTGGGATGAAAAACTGTTTTTT
CAPTGWDEKLFF
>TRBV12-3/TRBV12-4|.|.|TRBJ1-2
TGTGCCAGCAACCGGGGGGCGGGTGGCTACACCTTC
CASNRGAGGYTF
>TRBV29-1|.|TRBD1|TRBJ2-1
TGCAGCGTTGAAAGGGGACAGGGGGCAGGAGAGCAGTTCTTC
CSVERGQGAGEQFF
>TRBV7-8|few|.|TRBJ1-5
TGTGCCAGCAGCTTAGACGGGGGGCCCCAGCATTTT
CASSLDGGPQHF
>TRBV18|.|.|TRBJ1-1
TGTGCCAGCTCCCCAGCGGGCCCACCTATGAACACTGAAGCTTTCTTT
CASSPAGPPMNTEAFF
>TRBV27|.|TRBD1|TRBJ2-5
TGTGCCAGCACCGAGACAGGGCAAGAGGAGACCCAGTACTTC
CASTETGQEETQYF
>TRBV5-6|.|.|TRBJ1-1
TGTGCCAGCAGCTTGGATCGTTTCGGTGAAGCTTTCTTT
CASSLDRFGEAFF
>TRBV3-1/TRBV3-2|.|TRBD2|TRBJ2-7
TGTGCCAGCAGCCAAGATGTGGCTAGCGGGAGTGGGGACGAGCAGTACTTC
CASSQDVASGSGDEQYF
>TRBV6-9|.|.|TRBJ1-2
TGTGCCAGCAGTTATTTTATGGCCCAGGTCTATGGCTACACCTTC
CASSYFMAQVYGYTF
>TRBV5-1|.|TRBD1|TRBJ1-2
TGCGCCAGCAGCCTCACGGGGGCAGGGGGCAATGTAGATGGCTACACCTTC
CASSLTGAGGNVDGYTF